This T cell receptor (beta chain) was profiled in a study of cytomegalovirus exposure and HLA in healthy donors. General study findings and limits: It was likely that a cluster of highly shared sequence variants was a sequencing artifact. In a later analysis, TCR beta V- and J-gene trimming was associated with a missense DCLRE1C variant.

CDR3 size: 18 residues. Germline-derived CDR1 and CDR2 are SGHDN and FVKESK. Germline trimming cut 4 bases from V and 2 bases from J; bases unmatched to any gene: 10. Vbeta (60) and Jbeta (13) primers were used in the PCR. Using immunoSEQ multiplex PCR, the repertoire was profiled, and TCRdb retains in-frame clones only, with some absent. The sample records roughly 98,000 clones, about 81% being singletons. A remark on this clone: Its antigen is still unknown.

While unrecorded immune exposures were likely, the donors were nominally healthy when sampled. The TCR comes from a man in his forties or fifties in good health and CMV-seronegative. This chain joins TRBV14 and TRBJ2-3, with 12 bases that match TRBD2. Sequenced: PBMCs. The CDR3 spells CASSPYGLAGGSTDTQYF. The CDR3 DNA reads TGTGCCAGCAGCCCCTACGGGCTAGCGGGGGGGTCCACAGATACGCAGTATTTT. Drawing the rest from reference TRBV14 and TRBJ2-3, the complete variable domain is EAGVTQFPSHSVIEKGQTVTLRCDPISGHDNLYWYRRVMGKEIKFLLHFVKESKQDESGMPNNRFLAERTGGTYSTLKVQPAELEDSGVYFCASSPYGLAGGSTDTQYFGPGTRLTVL.